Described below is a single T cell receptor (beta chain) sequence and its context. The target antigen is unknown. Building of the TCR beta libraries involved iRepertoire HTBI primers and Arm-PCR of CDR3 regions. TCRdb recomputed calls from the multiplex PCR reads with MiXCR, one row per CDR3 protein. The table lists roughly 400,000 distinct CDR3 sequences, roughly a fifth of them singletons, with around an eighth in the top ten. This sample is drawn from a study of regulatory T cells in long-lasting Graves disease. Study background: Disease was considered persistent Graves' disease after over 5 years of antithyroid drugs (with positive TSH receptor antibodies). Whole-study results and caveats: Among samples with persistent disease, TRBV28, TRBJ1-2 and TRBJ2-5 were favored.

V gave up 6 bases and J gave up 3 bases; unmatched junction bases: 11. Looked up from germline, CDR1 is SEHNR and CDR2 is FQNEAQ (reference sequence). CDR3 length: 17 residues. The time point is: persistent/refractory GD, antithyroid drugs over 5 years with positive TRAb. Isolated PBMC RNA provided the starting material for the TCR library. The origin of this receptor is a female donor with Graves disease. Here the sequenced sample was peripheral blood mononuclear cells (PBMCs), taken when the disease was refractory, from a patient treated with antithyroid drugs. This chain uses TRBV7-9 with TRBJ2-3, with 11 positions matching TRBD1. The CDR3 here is CASRPTRGQGETDTQYF. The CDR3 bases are TGTGCCAGCAGACCTACCAGGGGACAGGGGGAAACAGATACGCAGTATTTT.